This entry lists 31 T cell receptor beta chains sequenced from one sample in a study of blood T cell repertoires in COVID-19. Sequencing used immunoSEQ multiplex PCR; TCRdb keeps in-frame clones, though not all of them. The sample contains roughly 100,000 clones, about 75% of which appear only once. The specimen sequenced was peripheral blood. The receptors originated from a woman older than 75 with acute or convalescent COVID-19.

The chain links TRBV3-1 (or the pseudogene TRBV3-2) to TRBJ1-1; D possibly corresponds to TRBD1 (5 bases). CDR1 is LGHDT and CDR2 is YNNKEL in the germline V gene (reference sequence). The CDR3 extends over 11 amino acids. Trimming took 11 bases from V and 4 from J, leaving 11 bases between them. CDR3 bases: TGTGCCCCCGGACACCCCACTGAAGCTTTCTTT. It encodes CAPGHPTEAFF.

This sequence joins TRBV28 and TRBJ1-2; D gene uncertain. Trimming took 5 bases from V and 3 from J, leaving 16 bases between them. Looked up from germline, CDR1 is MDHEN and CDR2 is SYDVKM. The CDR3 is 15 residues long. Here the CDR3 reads CASSASPGSYYGYTF. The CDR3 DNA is TGTGCCAGCAGTGCCTCCCCGGGGTCTTACTATGGCTACACCTTC.

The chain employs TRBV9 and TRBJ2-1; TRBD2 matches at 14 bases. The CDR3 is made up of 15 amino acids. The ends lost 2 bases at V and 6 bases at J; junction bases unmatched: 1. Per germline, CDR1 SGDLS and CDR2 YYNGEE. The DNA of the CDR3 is TGTGCCAGCAGCGTGACTAGCGGGGGGGCCAATGAGCAGTTCTTC. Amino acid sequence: CASSVTSGGANEQFF.

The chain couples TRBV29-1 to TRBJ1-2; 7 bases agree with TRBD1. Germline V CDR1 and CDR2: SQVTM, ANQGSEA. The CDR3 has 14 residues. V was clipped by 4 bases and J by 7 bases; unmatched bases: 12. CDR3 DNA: TGCAGCGTTGGGGACCCCGGGGCAGGGGGTGGCTACACCTTC. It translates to CSVGDPGAGGGYTF.

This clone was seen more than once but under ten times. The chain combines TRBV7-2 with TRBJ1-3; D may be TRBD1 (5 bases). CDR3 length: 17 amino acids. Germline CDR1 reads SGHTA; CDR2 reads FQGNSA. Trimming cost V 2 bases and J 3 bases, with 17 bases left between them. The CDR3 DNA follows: TGTGCCAGCAGCTTACAGGGAGGGAGTAGGTTTGGAAACACCATATATTTT. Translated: CASSLQGGSRFGNTIYF.

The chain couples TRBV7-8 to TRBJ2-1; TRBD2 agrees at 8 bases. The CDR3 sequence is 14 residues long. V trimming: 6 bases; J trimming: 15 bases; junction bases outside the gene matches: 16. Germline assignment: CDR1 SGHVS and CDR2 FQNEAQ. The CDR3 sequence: CASRRGGSGNWRFF. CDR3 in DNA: TGTGCCAGCAGGCGTGGGGGTAGCGGGAATTGGCGGTTCTTC.

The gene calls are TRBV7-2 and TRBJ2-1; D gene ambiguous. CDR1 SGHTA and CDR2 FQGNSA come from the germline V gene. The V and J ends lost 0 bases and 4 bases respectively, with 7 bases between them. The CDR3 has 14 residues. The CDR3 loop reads CASSLAPVYNEQFF. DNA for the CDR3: TGTGCCAGCAGCTTAGCGCCAGTTTACAATGAGCAGTTCTTC. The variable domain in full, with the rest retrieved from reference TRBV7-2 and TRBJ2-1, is GAGVSQSPSNKVTEKGKDVELRCDPISGHTALYWYRQSLGQGLEFLIYFQGNSAPDKSGLPSDRFSAERTGGSVSTLTIQRTQQEDSAVYLCASSLAPVYNEQFFGPGTRLTVL.

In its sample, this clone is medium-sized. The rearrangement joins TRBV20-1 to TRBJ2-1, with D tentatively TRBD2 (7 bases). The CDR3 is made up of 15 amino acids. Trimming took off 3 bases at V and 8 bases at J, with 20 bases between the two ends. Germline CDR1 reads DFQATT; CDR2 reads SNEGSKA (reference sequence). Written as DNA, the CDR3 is TGCAGTGCTAGTATGGGGGGGCTCCGGGAGGATGAGCAGTTCTTC. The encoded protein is CSASMGGLREDEQFF.

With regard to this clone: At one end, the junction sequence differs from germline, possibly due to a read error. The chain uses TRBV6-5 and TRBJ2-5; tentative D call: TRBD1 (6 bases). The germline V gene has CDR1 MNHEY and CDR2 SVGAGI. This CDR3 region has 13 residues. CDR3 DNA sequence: TGTGCCAGCGGTTATTCAGGGGAAGAGACCCAGTACTTC. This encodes CASGYSGEETQYF.

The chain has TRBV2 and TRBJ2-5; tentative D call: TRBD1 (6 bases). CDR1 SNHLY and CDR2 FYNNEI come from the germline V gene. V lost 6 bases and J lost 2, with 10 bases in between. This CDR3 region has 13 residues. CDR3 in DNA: TGTGCCAGCAGGCAGGGGCCTCAAGAGACCCAGTACTTC. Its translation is CASRQGPQETQYF. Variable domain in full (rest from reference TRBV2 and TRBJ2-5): EPEVTQTPSHQVTQMGQEVILRCVPISNHLYFYWYRQILGQKVEFLVSFYNNEISEKSEIFDDQFSVERPDGSNFTLKIRSTKLEDSAMYFCASRQGPQETQYFGPGTRLLVL.

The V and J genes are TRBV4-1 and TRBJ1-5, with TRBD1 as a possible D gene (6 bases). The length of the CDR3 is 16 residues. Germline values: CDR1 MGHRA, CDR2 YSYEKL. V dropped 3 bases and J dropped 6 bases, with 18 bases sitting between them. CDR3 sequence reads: CASSQGQGPIGQPQHF. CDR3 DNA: TGCGCCAGCAGCCAGGGGCAGGGGCCGATTGGTCAGCCCCAGCATTTT.

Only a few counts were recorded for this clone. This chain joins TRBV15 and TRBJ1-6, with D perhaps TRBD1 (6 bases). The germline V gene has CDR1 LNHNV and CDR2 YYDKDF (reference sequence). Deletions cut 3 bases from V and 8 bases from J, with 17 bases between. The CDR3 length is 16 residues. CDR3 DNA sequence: TGTGCCACCAGCAGGGACAGTTCCCCAGCGGATTCACCCCTCCACTTT. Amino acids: CATSRDSSPADSPLHF.

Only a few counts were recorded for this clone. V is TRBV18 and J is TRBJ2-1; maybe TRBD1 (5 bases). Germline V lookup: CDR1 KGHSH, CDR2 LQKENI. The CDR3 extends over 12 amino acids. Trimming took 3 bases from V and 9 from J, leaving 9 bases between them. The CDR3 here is CASSPTGTEQFF. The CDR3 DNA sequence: TGTGCCAGCTCACCCACAGGTACTGAGCAGTTCTTC.

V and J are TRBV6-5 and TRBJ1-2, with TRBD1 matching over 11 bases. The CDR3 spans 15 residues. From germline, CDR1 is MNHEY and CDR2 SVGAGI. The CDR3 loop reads CATQGQGVGSYGYTF. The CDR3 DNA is TGTGCAACCCAGGGACAGGGGGTTGGGTCCTATGGCTACACCTTC.

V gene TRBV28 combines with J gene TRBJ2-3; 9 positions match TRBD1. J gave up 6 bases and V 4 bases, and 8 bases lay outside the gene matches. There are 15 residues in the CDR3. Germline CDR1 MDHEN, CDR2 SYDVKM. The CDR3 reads CASSSKQGAVDTQYF. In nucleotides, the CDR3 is TGTGCCAGCAGTTCAAAACAGGGGGCGGTCGATACGCAGTATTTT.

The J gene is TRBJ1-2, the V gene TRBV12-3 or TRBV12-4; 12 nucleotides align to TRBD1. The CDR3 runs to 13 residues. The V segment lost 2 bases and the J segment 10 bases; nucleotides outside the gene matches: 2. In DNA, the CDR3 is TGTGCCAGCAGTTTAATGGGACAGGGGGCCTACACCTTC. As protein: CASSLMGQGAYTF.

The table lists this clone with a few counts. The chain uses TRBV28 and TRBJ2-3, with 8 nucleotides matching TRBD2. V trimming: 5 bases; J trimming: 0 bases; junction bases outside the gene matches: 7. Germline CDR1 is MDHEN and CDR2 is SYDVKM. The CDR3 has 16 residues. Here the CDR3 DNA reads TGTGCCAGCAGTGCTCCGGGAGGGCCTAGCACAGATACGCAGTATTTT. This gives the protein CASSAPGGPSTDTQYF.

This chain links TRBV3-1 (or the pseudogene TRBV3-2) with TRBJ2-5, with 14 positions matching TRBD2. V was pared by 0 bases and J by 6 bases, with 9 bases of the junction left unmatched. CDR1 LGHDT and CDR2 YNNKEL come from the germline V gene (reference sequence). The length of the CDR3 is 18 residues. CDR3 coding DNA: TGTGCCAGCAGCCAAGAATGGACTAGCGGGGGGAAGCAAAAGACCCAGTACTTC. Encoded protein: CASSQEWTSGGKQKTQYF.

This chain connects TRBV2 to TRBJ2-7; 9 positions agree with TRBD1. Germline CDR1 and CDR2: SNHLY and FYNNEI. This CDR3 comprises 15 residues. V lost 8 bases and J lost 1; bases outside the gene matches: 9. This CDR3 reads CASAPDRGLSYEQYF. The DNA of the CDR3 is TGTGCCAGCGCCCCGGACAGGGGCCTTTCCTACGAGCAGTACTTC.

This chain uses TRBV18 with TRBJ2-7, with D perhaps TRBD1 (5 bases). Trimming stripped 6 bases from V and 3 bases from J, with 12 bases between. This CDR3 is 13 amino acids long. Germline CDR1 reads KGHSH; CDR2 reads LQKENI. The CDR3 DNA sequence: TGTGCCAGCTCCCCCTGGGGCAGCTACGAGCAGTACTTC. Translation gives CASSPWGSYEQYF. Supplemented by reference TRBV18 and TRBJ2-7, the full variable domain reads NAGVMQNPRHLVRRRGQEARLRCSPMKGHSHVYWYRQLPEEGLKFMVYLQKENIIDESGMPKERFSAEFPKEGPSILRIQQVVRGDSAAYFCASSPWGSYEQYFGPGTRLTVT.

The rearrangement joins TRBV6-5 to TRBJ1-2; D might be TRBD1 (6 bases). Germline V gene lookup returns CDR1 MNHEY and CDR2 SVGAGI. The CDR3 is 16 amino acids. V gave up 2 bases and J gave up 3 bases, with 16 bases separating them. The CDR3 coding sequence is TGTGCCAGCAGTTACATGGGTAGGGGGGGTGACTATGGCTACACCTTC. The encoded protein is CASSYMGRGGDYGYTF.

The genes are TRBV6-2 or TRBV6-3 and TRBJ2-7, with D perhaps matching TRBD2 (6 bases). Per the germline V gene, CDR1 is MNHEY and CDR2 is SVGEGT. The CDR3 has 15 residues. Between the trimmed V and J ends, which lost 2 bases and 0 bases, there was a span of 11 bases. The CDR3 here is CASSYPGGFSYEQYF. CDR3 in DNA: TGTGCCAGCAGTTACCCTGGGGGGTTCTCCTACGAGCAGTACTTC.

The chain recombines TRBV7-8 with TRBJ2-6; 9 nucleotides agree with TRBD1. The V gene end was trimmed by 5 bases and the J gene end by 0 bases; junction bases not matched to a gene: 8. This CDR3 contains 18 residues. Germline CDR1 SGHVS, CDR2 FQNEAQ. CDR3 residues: CASSEPGQGFSGANVLTF. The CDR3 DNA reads TGTGCCAGCAGCGAGCCGGGACAGGGCTTCTCTGGGGCCAACGTCCTGACTTTC.

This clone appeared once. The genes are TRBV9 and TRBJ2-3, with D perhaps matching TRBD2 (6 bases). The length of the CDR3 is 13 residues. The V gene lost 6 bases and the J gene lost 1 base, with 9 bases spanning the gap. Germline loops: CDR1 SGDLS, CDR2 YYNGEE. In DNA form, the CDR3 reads TGTGCCAGCAAGGCTAGCGGCACAGATACGCAGTATTTT. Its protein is CASKASGTDTQYF.

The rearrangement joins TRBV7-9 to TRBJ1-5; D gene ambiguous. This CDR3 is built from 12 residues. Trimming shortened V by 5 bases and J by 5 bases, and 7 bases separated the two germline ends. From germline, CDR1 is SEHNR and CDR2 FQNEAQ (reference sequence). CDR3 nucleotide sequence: TGTGCCAGCAGCCGGGAAGATCAGCCCCAGCATTTT. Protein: CASSREDQPQHF.

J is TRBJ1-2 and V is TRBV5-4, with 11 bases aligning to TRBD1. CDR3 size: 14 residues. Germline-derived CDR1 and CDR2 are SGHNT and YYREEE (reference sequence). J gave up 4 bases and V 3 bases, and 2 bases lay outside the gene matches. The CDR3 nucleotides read TGTGCCAGCAGCTACGGACAGGGGGCCTATGGCTACACCTTC. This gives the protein CASSYGQGAYGYTF.

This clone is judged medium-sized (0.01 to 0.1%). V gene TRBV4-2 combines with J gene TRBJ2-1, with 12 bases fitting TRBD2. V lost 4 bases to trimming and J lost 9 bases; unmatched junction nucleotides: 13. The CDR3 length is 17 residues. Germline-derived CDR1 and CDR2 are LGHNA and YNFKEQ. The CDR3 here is CASSRGRGTSGSGEQFF. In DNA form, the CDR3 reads TGTGCCAGCAGCCGTGGAAGGGGGACTAGCGGGTCCGGTGAGCAGTTCTTC.

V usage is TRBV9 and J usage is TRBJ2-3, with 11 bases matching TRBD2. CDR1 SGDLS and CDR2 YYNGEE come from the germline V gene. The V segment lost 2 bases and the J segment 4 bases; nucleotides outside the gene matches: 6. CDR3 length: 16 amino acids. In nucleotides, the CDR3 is TGTGCCAGCAGCGTCGGACTAGCGGGTGATGCAGATACGCAGTATTTT. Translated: CASSVGLAGDADTQYF.

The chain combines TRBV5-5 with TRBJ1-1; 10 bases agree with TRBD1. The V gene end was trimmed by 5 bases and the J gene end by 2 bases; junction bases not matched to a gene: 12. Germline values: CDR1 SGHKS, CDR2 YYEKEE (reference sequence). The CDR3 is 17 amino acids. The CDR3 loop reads CASSYPGQGWQNTEAFF. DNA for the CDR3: TGTGCCAGCAGTTATCCGGGACAGGGGTGGCAAAACACTGAAGCTTTCTTT.

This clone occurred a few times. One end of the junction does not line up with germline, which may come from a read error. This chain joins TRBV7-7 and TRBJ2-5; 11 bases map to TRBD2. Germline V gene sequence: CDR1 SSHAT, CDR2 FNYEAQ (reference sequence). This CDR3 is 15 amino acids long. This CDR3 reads CASSSRLAGYETQYF. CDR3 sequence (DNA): TGTGCTAGCAGCTCCCGACTAGCGGGGTATGAGACCCAGTACTTC.

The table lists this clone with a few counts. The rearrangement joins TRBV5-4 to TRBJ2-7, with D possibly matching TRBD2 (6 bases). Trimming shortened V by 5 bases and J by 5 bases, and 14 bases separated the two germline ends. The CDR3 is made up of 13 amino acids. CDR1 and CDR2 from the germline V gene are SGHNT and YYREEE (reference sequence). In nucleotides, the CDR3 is TGTGCCAGCAGTTCCCGCGGGAAGGACGAGCAGTACTTC. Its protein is CASSSRGKDEQYF.